This T cell receptor (beta chain) was profiled in a study of CD4 and CD8 cells across lung adenocarcinoma regions. A single record per CDR3 protein comes from TCRdb applying MiXCR to the PCR reads. The sample consists of around 25,000 distinct CDR3 sequences, 40% to 50% of them appearing once. In germline, CDR1 is WNHNN, CDR2 SYGVQD (reference sequence). CDR3 length equals 19 residues. Localized lung adenocarcinoma, a non-small cell lung cancer, affected the donors. Comments on this clonotype: One end of the junction is discordant with germline, which a read error may explain.

V and J are TRBV10-1 and TRBJ2-5; 11 nucleotides agree with TRBD1. The sequencing input was CD8+ T cells from the center of a lung tumor. This sequence originates from a male donor with lung adenocarcinoma. The CD4 and CD8 labels of this study may be unreliable. This chain's CDR3 is CARKPPPGQGGSGTETQYF. Here the CDR3 DNA reads TGCGCCAGGAAGCCCCCACCGGGACAGGGGGGCTCTGGGACAGAGACCCAGTATTTC.